This entry is about one T cell receptor beta chain. Time point here: pretreatment peripheral blood. This record comes from a study of PD-L1 blockade in urothelial cancer. Turning to the study itself: About 85% of the 29 patients were men with bladder-origin urothelial cancer. Analyses used blood from 3 weeks (second dose) and 6 weeks after treatment start. Across blood samples, T cells had a median count of 141,255.

Deletions cut 2 bases from V and 0 bases from J, with 7 bases between. The CDR3 contains 14 residues. Germline V gives CDR1 SGHDT, CDR2 YYEEEE. The data were produced by immunoSEQ multiplex PCR, yet TCRdb's version contains in-frame clones alone and is incomplete. The table lists tens of thousands of clones, approximately 79% of them singletons. The rearrangement links TRBV5-6 to TRBJ2-3, with D hard to call. Sequencing was performed on PBMCs, taken around atezolizumab (anti-PD-L1) treatment. The clonotype comes from a man in his sixties or seventies with urothelial cancer. The CDR3 DNA follows: TGTGCCAGCAGCTTTGGGCCTAGCACAGATACGCAGTATTTT. It yields the protein CASSFGPSTDTQYF.